These T cell receptor beta chains were read from a single sample in a study of cytomegalovirus exposure and HLA in healthy donors. Generated by immunoSEQ multiplex PCR, the TCRdb table keeps only in-frame clones and is missing some. The profile shows about 140,000 clones, approximately 70% of them singletons. Sequencing input: PBMCs. The origin of the receptors is a woman in her 30s in good health and CMV-seronegative. CDR3s include the opening cysteine and the closing phenylalanine or tryptophan. Each record gives: D gene, clone size, V gene, J gene, CDR3 protein, CDR3 DNA. D genes are given only for firm matches. Expanded clones are given a class, and other clones once, few, many or no size at all.

d_call: .; clone_size: .; v_call: TRBV29-1; j_call: TRBJ2-5; cdr3_aa: CSVSFGETQYF; cdr3_nt: TGCAGCGTTTCTTTCGGAGAGACCCAGTACTTC
d_call: TRBD1; clone_size: once; v_call: TRBV30; j_call: TRBJ2-5; cdr3_aa: CAWSVRTGTGGPQETQYF; cdr3_nt: TGTGCCTGGAGTGTACGCACGGGGACAGGGGGGCCCCAAGAGACCCAGTACTTC
d_call: .; clone_size: .; v_call: TRBV30; j_call: TRBJ1-4; cdr3_aa: CAWSGVVREKLFF; cdr3_nt: TGTGCCTGGAGTGGGGTCGTGCGGGAAAAACTGTTTTTT
d_call: .; clone_size: .; v_call: TRBV7-9; j_call: TRBJ1-1; cdr3_aa: CASSLETPMNTEAFF; cdr3_nt: TGTGCCAGCAGCTTAGAGACACCCATGAACACTGAAGCTTTCTTT
d_call: TRBD2; clone_size: .; v_call: TRBV5-4; j_call: TRBJ2-3; cdr3_aa: CASSLVLAGLSSTDTQYF; cdr3_nt: TGTGCCAGCAGCTTGGTGCTAGCGGGACTCTCTAGCACAGATACGCAGTATTTT
d_call: .; clone_size: .; v_call: TRBV28; j_call: TRBJ1-2; cdr3_aa: CASSSPRQTIGGYGYTF; cdr3_nt: TGTGCCAGCAGTTCTCCGAGACAGACCATTGGCGGCTATGGCTACACCTTC
d_call: .; clone_size: .; v_call: TRBV6-4; j_call: TRBJ1-5; cdr3_aa: CASSEEEGQPQHF; cdr3_nt: TGTGCCAGCAGTGAGGAGGAAGGTCAGCCCCAGCATTTT
d_call: TRBD2; clone_size: .; v_call: TRBV11-2; j_call: TRBJ2-1; cdr3_aa: CASSSGLANEQFF; cdr3_nt: TGTGCCAGCAGCTCCGGACTAGCTAATGAGCAGTTCTTC
d_call: TRBD1; clone_size: once; v_call: TRBV5-4; j_call: TRBJ1-2; cdr3_aa: CASSRDSNYGYTF; cdr3_nt: TGTGCCAGCAGCCGGGACAGCAACTATGGCTACACCTTC
d_call: TRBD2; clone_size: .; v_call: TRBV4-1; j_call: TRBJ2-1; cdr3_aa: CASSPPPGGAYNEQFF; cdr3_nt: TGCGCCAGCAGCCCGCCCCCGGGGGGGGCCTACAATGAGCAGTTCTTC
d_call: .; clone_size: few; v_call: TRBV10-3; j_call: TRBJ2-2; cdr3_aa: CAIAGNTNTGELFF; cdr3_nt: TGTGCCATCGCAGGAAACACGAACACCGGGGAGCTGTTTTTT
d_call: .; clone_size: .; v_call: TRBV7-9; j_call: TRBJ2-1; cdr3_aa: CASSLKSSYNEQFF; cdr3_nt: TGTGCCAGCAGCTTGAAGAGCTCCTACAATGAGCAGTTCTTC
d_call: TRBD2; clone_size: once; v_call: TRBV7-9; j_call: TRBJ2-5; cdr3_aa: CASSSAGVETQYF; cdr3_nt: TGTGCCAGCAGCTCGGCGGGAGTAGAGACCCAGTACTTC
d_call: .; clone_size: .; v_call: TRBV6-5; j_call: TRBJ2-5; cdr3_aa: CASSYTGGQIQYF; cdr3_nt: TGTGCCAGCAGTTACACGGGCGGACAGATACAGTACTTC
d_call: .; clone_size: .; v_call: TRBV19; j_call: TRBJ2-1; cdr3_aa: CASSMTGSSYNEQFF; cdr3_nt: TGTGCCAGTAGTATGACGGGGAGCTCCTACAATGAGCAGTTCTTC
d_call: TRBD2; clone_size: .; v_call: TRBV6-1; j_call: TRBJ2-1; cdr3_aa: CASSESTSGGNEQFF; cdr3_nt: TGTGCCAGCAGTGAAAGCACTAGCGGGGGCAATGAGCAGTTCTTC